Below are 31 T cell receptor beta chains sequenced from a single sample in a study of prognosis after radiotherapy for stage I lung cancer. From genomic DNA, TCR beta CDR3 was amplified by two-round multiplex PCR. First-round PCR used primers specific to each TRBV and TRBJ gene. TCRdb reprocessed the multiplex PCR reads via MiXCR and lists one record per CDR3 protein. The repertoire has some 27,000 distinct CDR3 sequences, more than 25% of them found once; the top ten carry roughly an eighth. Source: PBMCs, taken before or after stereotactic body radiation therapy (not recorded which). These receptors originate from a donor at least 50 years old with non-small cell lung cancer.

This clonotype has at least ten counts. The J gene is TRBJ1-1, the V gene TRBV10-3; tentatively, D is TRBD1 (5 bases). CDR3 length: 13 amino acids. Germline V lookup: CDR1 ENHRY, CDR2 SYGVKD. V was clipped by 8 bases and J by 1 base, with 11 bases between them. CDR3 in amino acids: CAISRGENTEAFF. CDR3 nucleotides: TGTGCCATCTCACGGGGGGAGAACACTGAAGCTTTCTTT.

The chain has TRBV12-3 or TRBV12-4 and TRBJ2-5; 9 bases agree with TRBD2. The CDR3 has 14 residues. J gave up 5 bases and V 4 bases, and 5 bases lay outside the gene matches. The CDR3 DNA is TGTGCCAGCAGTTCCGGTAGCGGGAGTGAGACCCAGTACTTC. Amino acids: CASSSGSGSETQYF.

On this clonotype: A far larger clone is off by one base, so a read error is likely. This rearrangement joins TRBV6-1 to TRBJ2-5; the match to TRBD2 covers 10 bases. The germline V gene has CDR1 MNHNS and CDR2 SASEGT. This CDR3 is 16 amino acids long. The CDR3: CASSYGAGGPEETKYF. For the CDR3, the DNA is TGTGCCAGCAGTTACGGAGCGGGGGGGCCTGAAGAGACCAAGTACTTC.

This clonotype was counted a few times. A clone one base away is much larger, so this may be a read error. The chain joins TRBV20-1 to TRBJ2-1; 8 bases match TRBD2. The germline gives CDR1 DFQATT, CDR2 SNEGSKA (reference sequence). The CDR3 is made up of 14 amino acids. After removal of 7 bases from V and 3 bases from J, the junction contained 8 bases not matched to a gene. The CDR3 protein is CSDPSGRDYNEQFF. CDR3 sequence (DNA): TGCAGTGACCCCAGCGGGAGAGACTACAATGAGCAGTTCTTC.

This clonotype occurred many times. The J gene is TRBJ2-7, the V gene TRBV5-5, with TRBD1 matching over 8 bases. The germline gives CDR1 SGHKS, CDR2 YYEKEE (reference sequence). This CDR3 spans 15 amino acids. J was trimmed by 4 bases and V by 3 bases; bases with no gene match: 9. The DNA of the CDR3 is TGTGCCAGCAGCTCCGACCCGGGACAGGTTTACGAGCAGTACTTC. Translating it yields CASSSDPGQVYEQYF.

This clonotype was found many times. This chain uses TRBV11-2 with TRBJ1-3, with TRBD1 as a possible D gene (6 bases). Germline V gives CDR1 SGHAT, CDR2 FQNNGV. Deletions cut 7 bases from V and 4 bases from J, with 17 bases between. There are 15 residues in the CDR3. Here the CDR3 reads CASTLVVGAGNTIYF. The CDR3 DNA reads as TGTGCCAGCACCCTTGTTGTGGGGGCAGGAAACACCATATATTTT.

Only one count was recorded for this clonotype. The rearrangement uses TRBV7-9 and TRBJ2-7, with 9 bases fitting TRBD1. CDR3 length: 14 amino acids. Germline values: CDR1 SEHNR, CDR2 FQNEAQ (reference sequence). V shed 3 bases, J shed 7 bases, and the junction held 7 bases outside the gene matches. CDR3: CASSFGTGFDEQYF. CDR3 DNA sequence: TGTGCCAGCAGCTTCGGGACAGGGTTTGATGAGCAGTACTTC.

CDR3: CASSFSRDSESSYEQYF. The CDR3 DNA reads TGTGCCAGCAGTTTCTCCCGGGACAGTGAGTCTTCCTACGAGCAGTACTTC. The chain has TRBV28 and TRBJ2-7; TRBD1 agrees at 7 bases. CDR1 is MDHEN, CDR2 SYDVKM, per germline. V was pared by 3 bases and J by 1 base, with 12 bases of the junction left unmatched. The CDR3 is 17 residues long. Variable domain in full (rest from reference TRBV28 and TRBJ2-7): DVKVTQSSRYLVKRTGEKVFLECVQDMDHENMFWYRQDPGLGLRLIYFSYDVKMKEKGDIPEGYSVSREKKERFSLILESASTNQTSMYLCASSFSRDSESSYEQYFGPGTRLTVT.

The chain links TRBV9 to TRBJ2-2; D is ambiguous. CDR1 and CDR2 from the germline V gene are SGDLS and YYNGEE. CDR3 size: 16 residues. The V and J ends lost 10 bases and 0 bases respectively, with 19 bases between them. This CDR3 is CARGVAPGTNTGELFF. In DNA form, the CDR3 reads TGTGCCCGCGGCGTAGCACCTGGGACGAACACCGGGGAGCTGTTTTTT.

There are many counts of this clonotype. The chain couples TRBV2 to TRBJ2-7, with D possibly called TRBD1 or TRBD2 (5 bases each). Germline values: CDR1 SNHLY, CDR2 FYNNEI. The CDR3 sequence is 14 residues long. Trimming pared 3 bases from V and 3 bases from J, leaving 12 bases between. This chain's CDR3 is CASSDTVGGYEQYF. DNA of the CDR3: TGTGCCAGCAGTGACACCGTTGGGGGCTACGAGCAGTACTTC.

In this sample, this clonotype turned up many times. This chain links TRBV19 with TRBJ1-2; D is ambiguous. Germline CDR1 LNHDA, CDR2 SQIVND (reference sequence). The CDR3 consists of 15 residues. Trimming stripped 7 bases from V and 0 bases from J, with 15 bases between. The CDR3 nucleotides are TGTGCCAGTACCCGGGGAGGCCTATCTAACTATGGCTACACCTTC. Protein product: CASTRGGLSNYGYTF. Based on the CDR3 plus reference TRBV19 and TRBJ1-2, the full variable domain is DGGITQSPKYLFRKEGQNVTLSCEQNLNHDAMYWYRQDPGQGLRLIYYSQIVNDFQKGDIAEGYSVSREKKESFPLTVTSAQKNPTAFYLCASTRGGLSNYGYTFGSGTRLTVV.

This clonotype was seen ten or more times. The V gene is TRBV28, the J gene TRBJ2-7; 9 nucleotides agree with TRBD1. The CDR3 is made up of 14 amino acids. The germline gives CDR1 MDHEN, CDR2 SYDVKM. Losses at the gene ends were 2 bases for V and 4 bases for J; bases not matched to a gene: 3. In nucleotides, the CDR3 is TGTGCCAGCAGTTTACCGACAGGGGGGTACGAGCAGTACTTC. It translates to CASSLPTGGYEQYF.

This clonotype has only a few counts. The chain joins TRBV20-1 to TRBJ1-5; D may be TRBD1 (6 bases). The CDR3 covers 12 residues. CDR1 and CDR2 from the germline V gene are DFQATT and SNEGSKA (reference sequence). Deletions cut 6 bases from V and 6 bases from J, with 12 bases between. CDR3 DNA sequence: TGCAGTGCACCACAGGGTCCTCAGCCCCAGCATTTT. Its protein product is CSAPQGPQPQHF.

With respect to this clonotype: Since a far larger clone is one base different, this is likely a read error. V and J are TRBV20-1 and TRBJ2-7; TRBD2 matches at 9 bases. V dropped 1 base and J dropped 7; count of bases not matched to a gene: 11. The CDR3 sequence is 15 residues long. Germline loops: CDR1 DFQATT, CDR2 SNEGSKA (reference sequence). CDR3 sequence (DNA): TGCAGTGCTAGAGTAGGGGCTAGCGGGAAGGGTGAGCAGTACTTC. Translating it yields CSARVGASGKGEQYF.

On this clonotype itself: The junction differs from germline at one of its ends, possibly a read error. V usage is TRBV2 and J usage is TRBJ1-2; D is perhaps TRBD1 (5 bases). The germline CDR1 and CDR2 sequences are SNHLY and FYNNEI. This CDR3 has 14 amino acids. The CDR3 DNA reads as TGCGCCAGCAGTGAACACCCAGGGTACTATGGCTACACCTTC. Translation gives CASSEHPGYYGYTF.

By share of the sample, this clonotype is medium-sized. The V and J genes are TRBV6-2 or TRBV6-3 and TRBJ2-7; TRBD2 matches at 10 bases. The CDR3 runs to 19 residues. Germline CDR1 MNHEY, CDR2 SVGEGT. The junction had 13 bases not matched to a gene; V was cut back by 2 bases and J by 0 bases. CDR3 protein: CASSYTTGLARRDSYEQYF. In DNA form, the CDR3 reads TGTGCCAGCAGTTACACTACGGGACTAGCGCGTAGAGACTCCTACGAGCAGTACTTC.

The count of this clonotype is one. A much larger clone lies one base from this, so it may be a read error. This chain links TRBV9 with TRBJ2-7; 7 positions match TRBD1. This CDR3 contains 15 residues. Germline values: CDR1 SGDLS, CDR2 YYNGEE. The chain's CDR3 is CARSVVAGGAYEQYF. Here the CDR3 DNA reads TGTGCCAGAAGCGTAGTGGCAGGGGGAGCATACGAGCAGTACTTC.

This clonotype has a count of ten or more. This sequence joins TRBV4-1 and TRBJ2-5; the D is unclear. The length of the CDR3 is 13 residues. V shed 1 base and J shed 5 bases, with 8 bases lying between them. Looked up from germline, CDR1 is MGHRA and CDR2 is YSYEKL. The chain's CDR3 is CASSQGAHETQYF. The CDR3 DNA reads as TGCGCCAGCAGCCAAGGGGCTCATGAGACCCAGTACTTC.

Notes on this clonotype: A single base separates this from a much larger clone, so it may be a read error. CDR3 in amino acids: CASSRVRVYEQYF. The CDR3 nucleotides are TGTGCCAGCAGCCGGGTCAGGGTCTACGAGCAGTACTTC. V usage is TRBV4-2 and J usage is TRBJ2-7; TRBD1 might be the D (5 bases). There are 13 residues in the CDR3. Looked up from germline, CDR1 is LGHNA and CDR2 is YNFKEQ. The ends were cut back, 4 bases at V and 3 bases at J, with 10 bases in the middle.

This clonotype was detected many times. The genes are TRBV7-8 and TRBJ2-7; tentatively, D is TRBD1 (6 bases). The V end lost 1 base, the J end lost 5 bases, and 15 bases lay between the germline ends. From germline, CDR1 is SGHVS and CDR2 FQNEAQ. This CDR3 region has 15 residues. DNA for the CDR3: TGTGCCAGCAGCTTAGGGCAGGGGCCTCCGGACGAGCAGTACTTC. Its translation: CASSLGQGPPDEQYF.

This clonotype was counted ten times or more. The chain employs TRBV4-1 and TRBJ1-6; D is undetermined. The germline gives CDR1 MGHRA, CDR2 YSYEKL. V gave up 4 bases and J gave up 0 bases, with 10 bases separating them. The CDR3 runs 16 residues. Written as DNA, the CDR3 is TGCGCCAGCAGCCCGACACTGAGCTCCTATAATTCACCCCTCCACTTT. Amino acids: CASSPTLSSYNSPLHF.

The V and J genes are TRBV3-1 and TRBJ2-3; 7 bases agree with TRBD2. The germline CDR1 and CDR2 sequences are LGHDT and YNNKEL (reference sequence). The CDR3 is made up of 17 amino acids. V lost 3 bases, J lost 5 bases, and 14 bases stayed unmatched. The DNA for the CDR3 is TGTGCCAGCAGCCAGAGGCGCGGGACTTGCGGGGGAGATACGCAGTATTTT. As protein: CASSQRRGTCGGDTQYF.

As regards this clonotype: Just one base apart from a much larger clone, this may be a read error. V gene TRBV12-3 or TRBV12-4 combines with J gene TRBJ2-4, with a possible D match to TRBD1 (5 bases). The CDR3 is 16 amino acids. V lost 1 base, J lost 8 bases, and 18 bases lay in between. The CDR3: CASSLDYGRAVDIQYF. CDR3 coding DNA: TGTGCCAGCAGTTTAGATTACGGCAGGGCCGTAGACATTCAGTACTTC.

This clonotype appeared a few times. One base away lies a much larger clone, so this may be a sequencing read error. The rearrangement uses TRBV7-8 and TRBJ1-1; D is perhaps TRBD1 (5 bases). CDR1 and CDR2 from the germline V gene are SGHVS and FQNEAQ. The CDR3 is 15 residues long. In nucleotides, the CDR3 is TGTGCCGGCAGCTTAGGGGCTATCTGGGACACTGAAGCTTTCTTT. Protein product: CAGSLGAIWDTEAFF. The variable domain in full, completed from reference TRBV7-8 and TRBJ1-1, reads GAGVSQSPRYKVAKRGQDVALRCDPISGHVSLFWYQQALGQGPEFLTYFQNEAQLDKSGLPSDRFFAERPEGSVSTLKIQRTQQEDSAVYLCAGSLGAIWDTEAFFGQGTRLTVV.

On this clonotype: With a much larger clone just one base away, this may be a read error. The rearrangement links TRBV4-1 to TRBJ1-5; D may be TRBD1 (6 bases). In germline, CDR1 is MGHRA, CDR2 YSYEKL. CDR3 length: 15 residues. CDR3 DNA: TGCGTCAGCAGCTTCCGGGACAACAACAATCAGCCCCAGCATTTT. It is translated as CVSSFRDNNNQPQHF.

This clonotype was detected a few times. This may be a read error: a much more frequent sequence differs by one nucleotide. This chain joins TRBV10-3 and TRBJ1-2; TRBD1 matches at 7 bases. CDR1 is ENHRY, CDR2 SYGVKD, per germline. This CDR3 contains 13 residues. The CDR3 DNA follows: TGTGCCGTCAGTAACAGGGGTGACTATGGCTACACCTTC. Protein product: CAVSNRGDYGYTF.

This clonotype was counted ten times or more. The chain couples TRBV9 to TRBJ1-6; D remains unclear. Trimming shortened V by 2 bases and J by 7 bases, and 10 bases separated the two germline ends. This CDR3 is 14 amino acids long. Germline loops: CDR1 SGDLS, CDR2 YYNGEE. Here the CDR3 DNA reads TGTGCCAGCAGCGTGGCAGCTTTCAATTCACCCCTCCACTTT. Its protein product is CASSVAAFNSPLHF.

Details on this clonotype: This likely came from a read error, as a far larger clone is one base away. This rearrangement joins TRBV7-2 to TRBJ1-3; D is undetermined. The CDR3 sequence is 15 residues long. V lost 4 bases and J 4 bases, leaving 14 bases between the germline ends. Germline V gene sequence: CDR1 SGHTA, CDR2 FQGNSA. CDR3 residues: CASSSRVVDGNTIYF. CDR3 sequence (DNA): TGTGCCAGCAGCTCCAGAGTGGTGGACGGAAACACCATATATTTT.

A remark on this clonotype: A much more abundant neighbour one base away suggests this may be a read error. In DNA form, the CDR3 reads TGTGCCAGCAGTTACTCTAAGAATTCCCCCGAGGTACAGACCCAGTACTTC. Translation: CASSYSKNSPEVQTQYF. This rearrangement joins TRBV6-9 to TRBJ2-5; D gene uncertain. The V gene lost 3 bases and the J gene lost 6 bases, with 23 bases spanning the gap. The CDR3 runs 17 residues. Germline V CDR1 and CDR2: MNHGY, SVAAGI.

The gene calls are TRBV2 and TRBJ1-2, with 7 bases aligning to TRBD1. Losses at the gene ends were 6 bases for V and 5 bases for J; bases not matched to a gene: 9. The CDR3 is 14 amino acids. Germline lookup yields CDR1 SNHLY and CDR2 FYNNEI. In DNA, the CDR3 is TGTGCCAGCAGGGAGCGACAGGGTTCATATGGCTACACCTTC. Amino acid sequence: CASRERQGSYGYTF.

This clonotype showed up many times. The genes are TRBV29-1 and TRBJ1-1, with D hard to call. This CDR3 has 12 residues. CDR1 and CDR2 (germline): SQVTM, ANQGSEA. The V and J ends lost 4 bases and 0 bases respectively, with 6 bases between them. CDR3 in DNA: TGCAGCGTTGTTGACCTGAACACTGAAGCTTTCTTT. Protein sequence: CSVVDLNTEAFF.